This TCR beta chain was found in a study of control samples from healthy donors and cancer patients (dated by TCRdb to about 2020). The library was generated by the immunoSEQ multiplex PCR assay. In its TCRdb copy, this immuneACCESS table keeps in-frame sequences only and misses some clones. Where compared with another copy, unresolved V genes explain less than half of these, and the others have no known cause. A total of about 140,000 clones appear in this sample, about 89% of them only once. The ten largest clones add up to 6% to 9% of the sample. Regarding this clone: This receptor's antigen is unknown. It has no much larger one-base neighbor in the sample; base qualities were not kept.

Reading the germline V gene (reference sequence) gives CDR1 LNHDA and CDR2 SQIVND. There are 15 amino acids in the CDR3, from cysteine to phenylalanine inclusive. Only the CDR3 region is kept as DNA, spanning 45 bases read in frame from base 1. V lost 3 bases and J lost 3 bases; the stretch between them is 11 bases long. The sequence was obtained from a man between 18 and 29 years old in good health. The chain was built from TRBV19 and TRBJ2-2; tentative D gene TRBD1, with 6 bases matching. The sample taken for sequencing was blood. The DNA sequence is as follows: TGTGCCAGTAGTATCGGCAGGGGCGACACCGGGGAGCTGTTTTTT. It codes for CASSIGRGDTGELFF. When the CDR3 is completed using the reference TRBV19 and TRBJ2-2 genes on either side, the full variable domain is DGGITQSPKYLFRKEGQNVTLSCEQNLNHDAMYWYRQDPGQGLRLIYYSQIVNDFQKGDIAEGYSVSREKKESFPLTVTSAQKNPTAFYLCASSIGRGDTGELFFGEGSRLTVL.